A selection of T cell receptor beta chains follows, all from one sample in a study of cytomegalovirus exposure and HLA in healthy donors. Data came from immunoSEQ multiplex PCR; TCRdb stores just in-frame clones and leaves some out. The data show 200,000 to 250,000 clones, approximately 82% seen once. The specimen was PBMCs. Receptors were obtained from a woman aged 40-49 years in good health and CMV-seronegative. Each CDR3 is given without its conserved first and last residue. Each record gives: J gene, V gene, CDR3 protein.

>TRBJ1-2|TRBV11-2
ASSSGQGNGYT
>TRBJ2-3|TRBV7-9
ASRPVPGLETDTQY
>TRBJ1-6|TRBV18
ASSSTRDMESPLH
>TRBJ1-1|TRBV28
ASTFRGGITEAF
>TRBJ2-7|TRBV6-5
ATHGTSGGKNEQY
>TRBJ1-1|TRBV6-1
ASSLGTLEAF
>TRBJ2-5|TRBV28
ASSRQGLGTQY
>TRBJ2-1|TRBV5-1
ASTTTSGDYNEQF
>TRBJ2-3|TRBV5-1
ASSPPGGTDTQY
>TRBJ2-7|TRBV15
ATSDRQGSSLREQY
>TRBJ2-7|TRBV5-6
ASSLTVSYEQY
>TRBJ1-5|TRBV28
ASSLSGGAQPQH